The sequence of this T cell receptor beta chain was determined in a study of control samples from healthy donors and cancer patients. Sequencing was performed with immunoSEQ multiplex PCR; in TCRdb, only in-frame clones are kept and a portion is missing. The table includes fewer than 30,000 clones, 65% to 90% detected once. This clone was recorded only once. Germline V gives CDR1 SGHNT, CDR2 YYREEE (reference sequence). The CDR3 runs 12 residues. V lost 1 base, J lost 5 bases, and 6 bases lay in between. The chain is built from TRBV5-4 and TRBJ2-5; no clear D. The clonotype comes from a woman aged 55-70 years with head and neck cancer. Sequences were obtained from PBMCs. CDR3 sequence: CASSLNGETQYF. The CDR3 DNA sequence: TGTGCCAGCAGCTTGAATGGGGAGACCCAGTACTTC.